This T cell receptor beta chain was documented in a study of shared clonotypes between healthy human individuals. The CDR3 has 14 amino acids. In germline, CDR1 is SGHTA, CDR2 FQGNSA. V shed 0 bases and J shed 4 bases, with 9 bases lying between them. Note on this clone: Within the sample, other DNA sequences also encode this same CDR3.

The protocol was immunoSEQ multiplex PCR, while the TCRdb copy is restricted to in-frame clones and leaves out a portion. This sample carries approximately 470,000 clones, around 73% of them seen once, and the ten largest clones take around 12%. V usage is TRBV7-2 and J usage is TRBJ1-2; D uncertain. The specimen was PBMCs. The receptor comes from a woman in her forties in good health. Some clones in this sample may be carry-over from other donors' samples. CDR3 coding DNA: TGTGCCAGCAGCTTAGCTGGGAGTGCCTATGGCTACACCTTC. Translation gives CASSLAGSAYGYTF. Looking up the rest from reference TRBV7-2 and TRBJ1-2 gives the full variable domain: GAGVSQSPSNKVTEKGKDVELRCDPISGHTALYWYRQSLGQGLEFLIYFQGNSAPDKSGLPSDRFSAERTGGSVSTLTIQRTQQEDSAVYLCASSLAGSAYGYTFGSGTRLTVV.